The 4 T cell receptor beta chains given below trace back to one sample, sequenced in a study of naive and memory T cell subsets. An oligonucleotide containing a UMI was ligated to the 3' end of TCR cDNA. The SP2 primer and nested alpha and beta constant region primers amplified ligated cDNA in four rounds. TCRdb reanalysed the 5' RACE reads using MiXCR and keeps one entry per CDR3 protein. In the table there are roughly 56,000 distinct CDR3 sequences, about 7% of which are singletons. The receptor set was obtained from a male donor in good health.

This clonotype was counted ten times or more. The chain links TRBV4-1 to TRBJ2-7; TRBD1 matches 12 bases. There are 16 residues in the CDR3. J was trimmed by 6 bases and V by 4 bases; bases with no gene match: 10. Germline V lookup: CDR1 MGHRA, CDR2 YSYEKL. For the CDR3, the DNA is TGCGCCAGCAGCCTCGATGCGGGGACAGGGGGCGTCGAGCAGTACTTC. Protein product: CASSLDAGTGGVEQYF.

This clonotype turned up a few times. The V call is TRBV10-2, the J call TRBJ2-2; TRBD2 aligns across 11 bases. The J segment lost 1 base and the V segment lost 5 bases, leaving 6 bases of the junction unmatched. The CDR3 has 17 residues. The germline V gene encodes CDR1 WSHSY and CDR2 SAAADI. The CDR3 DNA follows: TGCGCCAGCAGTTGGTCTAGCGGGGGGCAGAACACCGGGGAGCTGTTTTTT. Translation: CASSWSSGGQNTGELFF.

This chain links TRBV3-1 with TRBJ2-5; D may be TRBD1 (6 bases). The CDR3 contains 16 residues. Germline CDR1 is LGHDT and CDR2 is YNNKEL (reference sequence). The V and J ends lost 4 bases and 2 bases respectively, with 17 bases between them. As DNA, the CDR3 is TGTGCCAGCAGCCGACGGATTACAGGGAGTCAAGAGACCCAGTACTTC. Protein sequence: CASSRRITGSQETQYF.

V is TRBV9 and J is TRBJ1-2; D is ambiguous. This CDR3 has 13 residues. Germline V gene sequence: CDR1 SGDLS, CDR2 YYNGEE. Trimming took off 3 bases at V and 8 bases at J, with 14 bases between the two ends. CDR3 DNA sequence: TGTGCCAGCAGCGCAGACATGGTGGGCGGCTACACCTTC. Translation gives CASSADMVGGYTF.